These 31 T cell receptor beta chains were sequenced from one sample in a study of shared clonotypes between healthy human individuals. The protocol was immunoSEQ multiplex PCR, while the TCRdb copy is restricted to in-frame clones and leaves out a portion. The sample consists of under 650,000 clones, about 95% of them appearing once. Sequenced: naive CD4+ T cells sorted from blood. Subset: CD45RA+ positively selected. The receptors come from a woman in her twenties or thirties in good health.

The chain has TRBV5-5 and TRBJ1-4, with 8 nucleotides matching TRBD1. With 0 bases clipped from V and 12 bases from J, the junction kept 1 base outside the gene matches. This CDR3 spans 12 amino acids. In germline, CDR1 is SGHKS, CDR2 YYEKEE (reference sequence). The chain's CDR3 is CASSLETGELFF. The CDR3 DNA reads as TGTGCCAGCAGCTTGGAGACAGGGGAACTGTTTTTT.

The rearrangement joins TRBV7-8 to TRBJ2-1, with TRBD2 matching 10 bases. There are 16 residues in the CDR3. Germline V CDR1 and CDR2: SGHVS, FQNEAQ. V gave up 3 bases and J gave up 7 bases; unmatched junction bases: 9. CDR3: CASSFLAGVLLNEQFF. The CDR3 DNA sequence: TGTGCCAGCAGCTTTCTAGCGGGAGTTCTTTTAAATGAGCAGTTCTTC. Using reference TRBV7-8 and TRBJ2-1 for the parts outside the CDR3, the full variable domain is GAGVSQSPRYKVAKRGQDVALRCDPISGHVSLFWYQQALGQGPEFLTYFQNEAQLDKSGLPSDRFFAERPEGSVSTLKIQRTQQEDSAVYLCASSFLAGVLLNEQFFGPGTRLTVL.

CDR3 nucleotide sequence: TGTGCCAGCAGTTGGCGAGGTCGGCCAGGGAATGATTCACCCCTCCACTTT. Its translation: CASSWRGRPGNDSPLHF. The chain is built from TRBV28 and TRBJ1-6; D perhaps matches TRBD1 (5 bases). CDR3 length: 17 residues. V dropped 4 bases and J dropped 8 bases, with 21 bases sitting between them. Germline V CDR1 and CDR2: MDHEN, SYDVKM.

The chain combines TRBV7-6 with TRBJ1-4; D is undetermined. The germline CDR1 and CDR2 sequences are SGHVS and FNYEAQ. The CDR3 loop spans 13 amino acids. V gave up 1 base and J gave up 8 bases, with 8 bases separating them. The chain's CDR3 is CASSLGIGEKLFF. The CDR3, as DNA: TGTGCCAGCAGCTTAGGGATAGGGGAAAAACTGTTTTTT.

The chain has TRBV6-1 and TRBJ1-4; no reliable D call. Germline CDR1 is MNHNS and CDR2 is SASEGT. V was clipped by 8 bases and J by 6 bases, with 4 bases between them. This CDR3 is built from 10 residues. CDR3 region: CASEDEKLFF. CDR3 nucleotides: TGTGCCAGCGAGGATGAAAAACTGTTTTTT.

The chain has TRBV18 and TRBJ1-3; perhaps TRBD1 as D (5 bases). The germline V gene has CDR1 KGHSH and CDR2 LQKENI. This CDR3 is built from 16 residues. V lost 6 bases and J lost 0, with 15 bases in between. The CDR3: CASSWDGGLSGNTIYF. DNA for the CDR3: TGTGCCAGCTCCTGGGACGGTGGACTCTCTGGAAACACCATATATTTT.

The V call is TRBV30, the J call TRBJ1-1; possibly TRBD1 for D (5 bases). In germline, CDR1 is GTSNPN, CDR2 SVGIG (reference sequence). Trimming took 5 bases from V and 5 from J, leaving 9 bases between them. This CDR3 is built from 11 residues. The CDR3 sequence: CAWHRLTEAFF. DNA of the CDR3: TGTGCCTGGCACAGGTTGACTGAAGCTTTCTTT.

The V gene is TRBV7-9, the J gene TRBJ2-1, with D hard to call. The CDR3 consists of 14 residues. V was clipped by 2 bases and J by 6 bases, with 11 bases between them. Germline CDR1 and CDR2: SEHNR and FQNEAQ (reference sequence). The CDR3 DNA is TGTGCCAGCAGCTTACGTGAACAACTCAATGAGCAGTTCTTC. Its translation: CASSLREQLNEQFF.

This chain joins TRBV23-1 and TRBJ1-5; 12 bases match TRBD1. TRBV23-1 is designated an ORF whose function remains uncertain. The CDR3 is made up of 20 amino acids. The V segment lost 0 bases and the J segment 2 bases; nucleotides outside the gene matches: 11. Here the CDR3 reads CASSQSAGQGARSGNQPQHF. The CDR3 DNA reads TGCGCCAGCAGTCAATCGGCGGGACAGGGGGCGCGTTCGGGCAATCAGCCCCAGCATTTT.

The CDR3 DNA reads as TGTGCCACCAGCAGAGAGTGGGGGTCTATAAACTCCTACGAGCAGTACTTC. It encodes CATSREWGSINSYEQYF. The V gene is TRBV15, the J gene TRBJ2-7; D tentatively reads TRBD1 or TRBD2 (5 bases each). The CDR3 contains 17 residues. V was cut by 0 bases and J by 0 bases, with 15 bases left in between. CDR1 is LNHNV, CDR2 YYDKDF, per germline (reference sequence).

The chain uses TRBV19 and TRBJ2-7, with 12 bases fitting TRBD2. From germline, CDR1 is LNHDA and CDR2 SQIVND (reference sequence). Germline trimming cut 1 base from V and 2 bases from J; bases unmatched to any gene: 9. The CDR3 has 18 amino acids. The CDR3 DNA is TGTGCCAGTAGTATAGCTGCAACTAGCGGGAGGTGGGCCTACGAGCAGTACTTC. The encoded protein is CASSIAATSGRWAYEQYF.

This clone was seen only once. The rearrangement joins TRBV28 to TRBJ2-1; 15 bases are a match to TRBD2. Germline V gene data show CDR1 as MDHEN and CDR2 as SYDVKM. This CDR3 has 17 amino acids. The trim removed 4 bases at V and 8 bases at J, leaving 9 bases unmatched. The CDR3 reads CASSWQGTSGRRHEQFF. CDR3 coding DNA: TGTGCCAGCAGTTGGCAGGGGACTAGCGGGAGGCGCCATGAGCAGTTCTTC.

This chain joins TRBV13 and TRBJ1-3; D is unclear. Germline loops: CDR1 PRHDT, CDR2 FYEKMQ (reference sequence). The CDR3 length is 13 residues. V was clipped by 2 bases and J by 4 bases, with 6 bases between them. The CDR3 DNA reads as TGTGCCAGCAGCTTACTAAAGGGAAACACCATATATTTT. It specifies CASSLLKGNTIYF.

This clone is a singleton in its sample. The CDR3, as DNA: TGCGCCAGCAGCCGGGGAGAGGGCCAAACCTACGAGCAGTACTTC. As protein: CASSRGEGQTYEQYF. The chain has TRBV4-1 and TRBJ2-7; D may be TRBD2 (5 bases). Germline-derived CDR1 and CDR2 are MGHRA and YSYEKL. The CDR3 has 15 residues. Deletions cut 4 bases from V and 2 bases from J, with 15 bases between.

The V and J genes are TRBV5-1 and TRBJ2-1, with a possible D match to TRBD1 (5 bases). Per germline, CDR1 SGHRS and CDR2 YFSETQ. The CDR3 sequence is 15 residues long. With 6 bases removed from V and 3 bases from J, the gap between germline ends came to 16 bases. CDR3 region: CASKTPGIGYNEQFF. The CDR3 DNA sequence: TGCGCCAGCAAAACCCCAGGGATCGGCTACAATGAGCAGTTCTTC.

The rearrangement joins TRBV28 to TRBJ2-7; TRBD2 agrees at 7 bases. The CDR3 extends over 15 amino acids. Germline V lookup: CDR1 MDHEN, CDR2 SYDVKM. The trim removed 6 bases at V and 6 bases at J, leaving 14 bases unmatched. The CDR3 region has the DNA TGTGCCAGCAGAGAGCCTCTAGCGGAAAAGCTCGAGCAGTACTTC. Amino acids: CASREPLAEKLEQYF.

The chain joins TRBV5-1 to TRBJ2-7, with 8 bases lining up with TRBD2. Looked up from germline, CDR1 is SGHRS and CDR2 is YFSETQ. Trimming removed 6 bases from V and 5 bases from J; junction bases left unmatched: 19. CDR3 length: 17 amino acids. The CDR3 is CASTPRGREGRLDEQYF. For the CDR3, the DNA is TGCGCCAGCACCCCCCGTGGCCGGGAGGGCCGATTAGACGAGCAGTACTTC.

The chain employs TRBV19 and TRBJ2-7, with D perhaps TRBD2 (6 bases). Germline CDR1 reads LNHDA; CDR2 reads SQIVND (reference sequence). V was cut by 5 bases and J by 4 bases, with 15 bases left in between. CDR3 length: 14 amino acids. CDR3 coding DNA: TGTGCCAGTAGTTCCAGACTTCGGGAGTACGAGCAGTACTTC. The encoded protein is CASSSRLREYEQYF.

The chain is built from TRBV28 and TRBJ2-5; 9 nucleotides match TRBD1. The CDR3 runs 17 residues. The germline gives CDR1 MDHEN, CDR2 SYDVKM. Unmatched junction bases numbered 14, after V lost 5 bases and J lost 4 bases. The CDR3 loop is CASSPRTGGETRETQYF. DNA for the CDR3: TGTGCCAGCAGTCCGCGAACAGGGGGCGAAACTCGAGAGACCCAGTACTTC. The whole variable domain, filled in from reference TRBV28 and TRBJ2-5, reads DVKVTQSSRYLVKRTGEKVFLECVQDMDHENMFWYRQDPGLGLRLIYFSYDVKMKEKGDIPEGYSVSREKKERFSLILESASTNQTSMYLCASSPRTGGETRETQYFGPGTRLLVL.

This clone was observed a single time. The gene calls are TRBV5-4 and TRBJ1-1, with 8 bases that match TRBD1. The CDR3 sequence is 15 residues long. V shed 3 bases and J 4 bases; nucleotides not matched to a gene: 8. Germline V gives CDR1 SGHNT, CDR2 YYREEE (reference sequence). The CDR3 reads CASSSRQGSFTEAFF. CDR3 bases: TGTGCCAGCAGCTCTCGACAGGGGAGTTTCACTGAAGCTTTCTTT.

V is TRBV7-2 and J is TRBJ1-6; 9 bases line up with TRBD1. There are 16 residues in the CDR3. The J segment lost 9 bases and the V segment lost 5 bases, leaving 11 bases of the junction unmatched. CDR1 and CDR2 (germline): SGHTA, FQGNSA. Written as DNA, the CDR3 is TGTGCCAGCAGCCCCTTGGGACAGGGTTTTGCTTCACCCCTCCACTTT. Its protein product is CASSPLGQGFASPLHF.

The chain joins TRBV29-1 to TRBJ2-1; the D is unclear. V lost 4 bases and J 9 bases, leaving 7 bases between the germline ends. This CDR3 has 10 amino acids. The germline gives CDR1 SQVTM, CDR2 ANQGSEA. The CDR3 spells CSVARAEQFF. CDR3 bases: TGCAGCGTTGCCCGGGCTGAGCAGTTCTTC.

This chain joins TRBV19 and TRBJ1-2, with D uncertain. Germline V gives CDR1 LNHDA, CDR2 SQIVND (reference sequence). Trimming took 7 bases from V and 1 from J, leaving 7 bases between them. The CDR3 totals 12 residues. The DNA of the CDR3 is TGTGCCAGTAAGTACAATAACTATGGCTACACCTTC. Translated, it gives CASKYNNYGYTF.

The chain is built from TRBV2 and TRBJ2-3; D is uncertain. CDR3 length: 14 residues. Per the germline V gene, CDR1 is SNHLY and CDR2 is FYNNEI. Between the trimmed V and J ends, which lost 0 bases and 2 bases, there was a span of 6 bases. The CDR3 loop reads CASSEADHTDTQYF. CDR3 DNA sequence: TGTGCCAGCAGTGAAGCGGACCACACAGATACGCAGTATTTT.

V usage is TRBV2 and J usage is TRBJ2-7, with a weak D call TRBD1 (5 bases). CDR1 SNHLY and CDR2 FYNNEI come from the germline V gene. This CDR3 is built from 13 residues. Trimming stripped 3 bases from V and 7 bases from J, with 13 bases between. The CDR3 is CASSEDIPPEQYF. The CDR3, as DNA: TGTGCCAGCAGTGAGGACATCCCGCCTGAGCAGTACTTC. Combining the CDR3 with reference TRBV2 and TRBJ2-7 gives the whole variable domain EPEVTQTPSHQVTQMGQEVILRCVPISNHLYFYWYRQILGQKVEFLVSFYNNEISEKSEIFDDQFSVERPDGSNFTLKIRSTKLEDSAMYFCASSEDIPPEQYFGPGTRLTVT.

As regards this clone: The junction and the germline gene differ at one end; a read error may be behind it. The V gene is TRBV5-1, the J gene TRBJ2-7; 7 positions agree with TRBD2. Germline CDR1 reads SGHRS; CDR2 reads YFSETQ. This CDR3 is built from 15 residues. This CDR3 is CASSPLRSGNYEQYF. The CDR3 region has the DNA TGTGCCAGCAGCCCCCTGAGAAGCGGGAATTACGAGCAGTACTTC. Drawing the rest from reference TRBV5-1 and TRBJ2-7, the complete variable domain is KAGVTQTPRYLIKTRGQQVTLSCSPISGHRSVSWYQQTPGQGLQFLFEYFSETQRNKGNFPGRFSGRQFSNSRSEMNVSTLELGDSALYLCASSPLRSGNYEQYFGPGTRLTVT.

In nucleotides, the CDR3 is TGTGCCAGCAGTGTTACAGGGGGCCTTAATCAGCCCCAGCATTTT. This translates into CASSVTGGLNQPQHF. The J gene is TRBJ1-5, the V gene TRBV6-5, with TRBD1 identical over 9 bases. Unmatched junction bases numbered 6, after V lost 5 bases and J lost 4 bases. Germline assignment: CDR1 MNHEY and CDR2 SVGAGI. This CDR3 spans 15 amino acids.

The chain joins TRBV15 to TRBJ2-3, with D perhaps matching TRBD2 (5 bases). This CDR3 is 19 amino acids long. Per germline, CDR1 LNHNV and CDR2 YYDKDF (reference sequence). Trimming removed 0 bases at V and 2 bases at J, with 21 bases between. The DNA for the CDR3 is TGTGCCACCAGCAGAGATACGGGAACAGCCTCCGTCTCCACAGATACGCAGTATTTT. Translation: CATSRDTGTASVSTDTQYF.

The rearrangement links TRBV5-1 to TRBJ2-3; no definite D call. Trimming removed 3 bases at V and 0 bases at J, with 5 bases between. This CDR3 region has 13 residues. CDR1 is SGHRS and CDR2 is YFSETQ in the germline V gene. DNA for the CDR3: TGCGCCAGCAGCTCTCCTAGCACAGATACGCAGTATTTT. This gives the protein CASSSPSTDTQYF.

The chain employs TRBV19 and TRBJ1-2; perhaps TRBD1 as D (5 bases). The CDR3 loop spans 12 amino acids. Germline CDR1 is LNHDA and CDR2 is SQIVND (reference sequence). Trimming removed 11 bases from V and 3 bases from J, with 13 bases in between. CDR3 sequence: CASGGPYYGYTF. CDR3 nucleotide sequence: TGTGCCTCGGGGGGACCCTACTATGGCTACACCTTC.

The chain links TRBV5-4 to TRBJ2-5; D is unclear. The V end lost 0 bases, the J end lost 3 bases, and 6 bases lay between the germline ends. The germline CDR1 and CDR2 sequences are SGHNT and YYREEE (reference sequence). This CDR3 spans 13 amino acids. The CDR3 sequence: CASSLDRKETQYF. The CDR3 DNA sequence: TGTGCCAGCAGCTTGGACAGAAAAGAGACCCAGTACTTC.